This is a list of T cell receptor beta chains from one sample in a study of T cell changes during pregnancy in multiple sclerosis. Clones were sequenced by immunoSEQ multiplex PCR, and TCRdb holds only the in-frame ones, with some missing. The table records 75,000 to 80,000 clones, around 93% of them present only once. The sequences come from peripheral blood, collected in the second trimester of pregnancy. The receptors were sampled from a female donor in good health, enrolled as a control in a pregnancy study. CDR3s leave out the opening cysteine and the closing phenylalanine or tryptophan. The size field is filled for only some rows; it gives once, few, many or a size class.

few TRBJ2-7 TRBV7-9 ASSLGDSTYEQY
. TRBJ1-1 TRBV27 ASSLGQGGHTEAF
. TRBJ2-7 TRBV11-3 ASSLGDFYEQY
. TRBJ1-1 TRBV6-1 ASSPFGDTEAF
. TRBJ1-4 TRBV11-3 ASSFGQGMGEKLF
. TRBJ2-5 TRBV9 ASSGQGQETQY
. TRBJ2-1 TRBV4-3 ASSQSIAGENEQF
. TRBJ1-2 TRBV27 ASSLSDRVDGYT
. TRBJ1-6 TRBV14 ASSQGQGYNSPLH
. TRBJ2-4 TRBV19 ASSMGGRVAKNIQY
. TRBJ1-2 TRBV2 ASSETGGDYGYT
. TRBJ2-7 TRBV5-4 ASSLTGGQAEQY
. TRBJ1-1 TRBV6-5 ASSRLTEAF
. TRBJ1-4 TRBV4-3 ASSQDGAGTNEKLF
. TRBJ1-1 TRBV19 ASTGTGRNTEAF
. TRBJ1-2 TRBV21-1 ASRRTGGYT
. TRBJ1-6 TRBV11-2 ASSLVSWSSYNSPLH
. TRBJ2-7 TRBV28 AIHLCGGDSYEQY
. TRBJ2-7 TRBV9 ASSVGVTETYEQY
. TRBJ2-7 TRBV25-1 ASRGQGKSEQY
. TRBJ1-4 TRBV11-3 ASSLPWPRGKLF
. TRBJ2-7 TRBV11-3 ASSPHYSSYEQY
once TRBJ2-7 TRBV5-1 ASSLGQGMAYEQY
. TRBJ2-3 TRBV4-3 ASSQLRQGSFADTQY
. TRBJ1-2 TRBV7-9 ASSLTGVPGYT
. TRBJ1-5 TRBV18 ASSPRGLNQPQH
. TRBJ1-1 TRBV6-5 ASRIQANTEAF
. TRBJ1-2 TRBV15 ATSRDPGTGFGYGYT
. TRBJ1-2 TRBV7-2 ASSRPGQGNYGYT
. TRBJ2-7 TRBV9 ASSERAGRTYEQY
. TRBJ1-3 TRBV14 ASSLSNSGNTIY
. TRBJ2-3 TRBV25-1 ASSDPGQLADTQY
. TRBJ2-7 TRBV27 ASSPPGYYEQY
once TRBJ2-7 TRBV5-5 ASSLGSGGLGSYEQY
. TRBJ1-1 TRBV9 ASSGGDNTEAF
. TRBJ1-3 TRBV9 ASSAPPDRYSGNTIY
few TRBJ1-1 TRBV30 AYGQINTEAF
. TRBJ1-5 TRBV19 ASSMIRELGNQPQH